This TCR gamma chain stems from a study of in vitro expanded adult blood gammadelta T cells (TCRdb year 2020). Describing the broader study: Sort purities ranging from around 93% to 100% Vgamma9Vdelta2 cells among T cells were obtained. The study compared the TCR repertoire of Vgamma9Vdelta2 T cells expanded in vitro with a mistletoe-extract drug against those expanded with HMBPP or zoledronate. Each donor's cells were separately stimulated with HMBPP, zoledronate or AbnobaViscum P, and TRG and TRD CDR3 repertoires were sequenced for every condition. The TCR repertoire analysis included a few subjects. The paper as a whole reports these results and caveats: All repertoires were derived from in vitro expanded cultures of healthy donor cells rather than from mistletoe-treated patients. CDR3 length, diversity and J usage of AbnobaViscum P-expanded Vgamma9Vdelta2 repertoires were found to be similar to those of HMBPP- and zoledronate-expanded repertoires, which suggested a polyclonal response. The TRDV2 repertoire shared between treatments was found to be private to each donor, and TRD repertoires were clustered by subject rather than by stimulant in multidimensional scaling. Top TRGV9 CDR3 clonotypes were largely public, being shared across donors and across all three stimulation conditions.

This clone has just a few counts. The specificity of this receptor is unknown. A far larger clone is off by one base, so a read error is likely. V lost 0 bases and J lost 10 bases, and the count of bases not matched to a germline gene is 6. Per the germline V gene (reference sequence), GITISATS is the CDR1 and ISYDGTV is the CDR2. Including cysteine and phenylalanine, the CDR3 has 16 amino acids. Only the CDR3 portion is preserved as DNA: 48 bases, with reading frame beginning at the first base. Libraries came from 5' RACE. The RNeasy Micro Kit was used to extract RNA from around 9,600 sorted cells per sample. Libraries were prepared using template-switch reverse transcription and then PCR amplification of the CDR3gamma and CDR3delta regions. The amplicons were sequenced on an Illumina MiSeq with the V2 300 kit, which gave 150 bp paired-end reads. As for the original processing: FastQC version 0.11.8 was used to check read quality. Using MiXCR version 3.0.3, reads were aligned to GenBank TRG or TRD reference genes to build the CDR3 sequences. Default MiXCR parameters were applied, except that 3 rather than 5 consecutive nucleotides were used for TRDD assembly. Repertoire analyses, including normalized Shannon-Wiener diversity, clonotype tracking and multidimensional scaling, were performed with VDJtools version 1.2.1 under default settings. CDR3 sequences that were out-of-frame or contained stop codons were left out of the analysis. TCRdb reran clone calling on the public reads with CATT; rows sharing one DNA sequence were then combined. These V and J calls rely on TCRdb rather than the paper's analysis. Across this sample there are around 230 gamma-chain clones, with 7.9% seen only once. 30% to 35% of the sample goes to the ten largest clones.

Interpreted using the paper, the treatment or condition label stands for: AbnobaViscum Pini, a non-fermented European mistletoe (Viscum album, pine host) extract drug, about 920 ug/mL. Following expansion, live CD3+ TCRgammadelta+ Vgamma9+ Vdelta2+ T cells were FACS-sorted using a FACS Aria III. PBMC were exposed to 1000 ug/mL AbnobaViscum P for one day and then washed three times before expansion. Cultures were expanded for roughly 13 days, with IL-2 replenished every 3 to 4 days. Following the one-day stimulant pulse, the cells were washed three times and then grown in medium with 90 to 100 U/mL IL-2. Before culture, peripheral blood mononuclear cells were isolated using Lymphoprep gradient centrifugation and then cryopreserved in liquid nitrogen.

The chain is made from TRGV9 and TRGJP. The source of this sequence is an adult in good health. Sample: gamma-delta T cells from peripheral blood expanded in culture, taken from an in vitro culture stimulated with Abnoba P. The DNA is TGTGCCTTGTGGGAGGTGGGTGATTTGGGCAAAAAAATCAAGGTATTT. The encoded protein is CALWEVGDLGKKIKVF.